This entry concerns a single TCR beta chain. The antigen is undetermined. Germline and genes: mouse. With the read ending 4 residues before the CDR3 end, the germline J gene is used to fill in that end. This entry is derived from a study of CD8+ T cells in alopecia areata. For the study at large: Donor skin was harvested from approximately 6-12-month-old C3H/HeJ mice with spontaneous alopecia and grafted onto roughly 6-10-week-old female C3H/HeJ recipients. Findings and limits, study-wide: Affected lesional scalp, above all in alopecia totalis/universalis, was more clonal than normal scalp. Sequencing of scalp samples also includes resident alphabeta T cells from normal skin. Whereas mice showed it more clearly, TCR sharing across patients was murkier, possibly because of HLA.

Isolated RNA was reverse transcribed into cDNA used as the sequencing template. Here immunoSEQ multiplex PCR was the method, and the copy in TCRdb shows in-frame clones only, minus some. Singletons are absent from the sample, which has around 100,000 clones. Germline loops: CDR1 FNHDT, CDR2 SITEND (reference sequence). The CDR3 spans 14 residues. V shed 5 bases and J shed 0 bases, with 8 bases lying between them. The sequence was obtained from a C3H/HeJ mouse with alopecia areata. Strain haplotype (MHC): H2-k. Sequencing was performed on lesional skin. The rearrangement uses TRBV19 and TRBJ2-2; maybe TRBD2 (6 bases). This CDR3 reads CASRGTPNTGQLYF. Incomplete CDR3 DNA: TGTGCCAGCAGAGGGACTCCAAACACCGGG.